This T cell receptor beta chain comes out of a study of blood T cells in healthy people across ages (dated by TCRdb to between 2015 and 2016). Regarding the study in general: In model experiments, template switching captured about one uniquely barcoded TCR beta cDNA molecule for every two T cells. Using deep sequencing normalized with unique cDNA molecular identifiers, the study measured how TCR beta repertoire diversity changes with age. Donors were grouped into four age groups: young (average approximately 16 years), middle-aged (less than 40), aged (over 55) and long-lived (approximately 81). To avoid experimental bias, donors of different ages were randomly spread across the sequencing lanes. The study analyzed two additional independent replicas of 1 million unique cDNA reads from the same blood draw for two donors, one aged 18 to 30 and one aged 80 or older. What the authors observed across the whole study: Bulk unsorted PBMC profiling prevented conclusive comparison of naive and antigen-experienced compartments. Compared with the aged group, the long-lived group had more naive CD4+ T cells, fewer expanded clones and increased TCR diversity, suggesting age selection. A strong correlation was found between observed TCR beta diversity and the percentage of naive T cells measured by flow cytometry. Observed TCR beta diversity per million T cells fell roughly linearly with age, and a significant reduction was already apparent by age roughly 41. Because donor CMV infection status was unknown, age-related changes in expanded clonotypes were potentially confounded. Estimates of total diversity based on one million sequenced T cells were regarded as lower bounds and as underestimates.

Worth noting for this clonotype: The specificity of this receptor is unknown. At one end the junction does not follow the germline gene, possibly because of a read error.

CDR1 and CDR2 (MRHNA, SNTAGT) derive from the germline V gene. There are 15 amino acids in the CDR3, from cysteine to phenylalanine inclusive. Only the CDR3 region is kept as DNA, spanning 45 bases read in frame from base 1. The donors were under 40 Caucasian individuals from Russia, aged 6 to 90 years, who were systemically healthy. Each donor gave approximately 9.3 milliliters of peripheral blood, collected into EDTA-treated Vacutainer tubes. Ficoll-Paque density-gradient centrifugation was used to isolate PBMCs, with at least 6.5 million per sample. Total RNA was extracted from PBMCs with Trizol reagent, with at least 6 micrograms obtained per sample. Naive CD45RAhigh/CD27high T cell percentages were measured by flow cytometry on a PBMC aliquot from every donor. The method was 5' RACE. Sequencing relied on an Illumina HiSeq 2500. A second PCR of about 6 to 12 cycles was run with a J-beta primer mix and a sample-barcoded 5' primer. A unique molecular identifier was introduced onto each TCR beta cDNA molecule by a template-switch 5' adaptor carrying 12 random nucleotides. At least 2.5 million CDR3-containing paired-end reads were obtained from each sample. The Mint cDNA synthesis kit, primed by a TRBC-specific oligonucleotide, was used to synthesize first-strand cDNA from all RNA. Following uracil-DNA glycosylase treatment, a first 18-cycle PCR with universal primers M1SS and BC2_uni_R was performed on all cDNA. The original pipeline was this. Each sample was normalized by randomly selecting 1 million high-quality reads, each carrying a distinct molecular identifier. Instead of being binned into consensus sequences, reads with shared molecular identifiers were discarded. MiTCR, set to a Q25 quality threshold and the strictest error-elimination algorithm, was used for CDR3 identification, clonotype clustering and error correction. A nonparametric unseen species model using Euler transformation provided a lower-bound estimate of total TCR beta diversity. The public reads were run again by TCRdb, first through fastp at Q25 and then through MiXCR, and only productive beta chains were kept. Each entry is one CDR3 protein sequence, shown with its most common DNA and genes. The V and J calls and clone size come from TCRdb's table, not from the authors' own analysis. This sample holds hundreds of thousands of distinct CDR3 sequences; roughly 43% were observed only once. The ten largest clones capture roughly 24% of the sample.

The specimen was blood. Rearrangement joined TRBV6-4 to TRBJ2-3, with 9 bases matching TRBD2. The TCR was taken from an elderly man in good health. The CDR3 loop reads CASSDSGTSTDMQYF. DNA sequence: TGTGCCAGCAGTGACTCCGGGACTAGCACAGATATGCAGTATTTT.